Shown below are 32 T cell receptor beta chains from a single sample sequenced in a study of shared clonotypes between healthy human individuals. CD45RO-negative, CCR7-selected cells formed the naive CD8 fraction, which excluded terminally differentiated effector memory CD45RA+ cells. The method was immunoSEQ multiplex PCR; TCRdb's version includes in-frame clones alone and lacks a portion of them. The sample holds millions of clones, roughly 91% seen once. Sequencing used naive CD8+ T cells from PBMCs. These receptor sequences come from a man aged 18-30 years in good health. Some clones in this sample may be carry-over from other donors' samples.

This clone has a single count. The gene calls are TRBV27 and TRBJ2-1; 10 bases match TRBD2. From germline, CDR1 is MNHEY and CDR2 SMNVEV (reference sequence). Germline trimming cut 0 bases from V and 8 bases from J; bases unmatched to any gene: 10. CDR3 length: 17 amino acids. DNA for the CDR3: TGTGCCAGCAGTTTATCGTGGCCAGCGGGAGGGGGCTATGAGCAGTTCTTC. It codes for CASSLSWPAGGGYEQFF.

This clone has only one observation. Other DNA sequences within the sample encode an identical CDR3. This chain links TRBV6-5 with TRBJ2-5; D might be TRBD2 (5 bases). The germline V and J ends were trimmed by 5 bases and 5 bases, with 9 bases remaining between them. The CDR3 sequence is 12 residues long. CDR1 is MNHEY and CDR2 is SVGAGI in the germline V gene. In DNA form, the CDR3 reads TGTGCCAGCAGTAACAGAGGGGAGACCCAGTACTTC. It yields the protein CASSNRGETQYF.

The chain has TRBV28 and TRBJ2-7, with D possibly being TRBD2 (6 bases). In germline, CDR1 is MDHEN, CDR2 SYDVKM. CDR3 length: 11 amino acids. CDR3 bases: TGTGCAGTTGCGGGGAACAACGAGCAGTACTTC. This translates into CAVAGNNEQYF.

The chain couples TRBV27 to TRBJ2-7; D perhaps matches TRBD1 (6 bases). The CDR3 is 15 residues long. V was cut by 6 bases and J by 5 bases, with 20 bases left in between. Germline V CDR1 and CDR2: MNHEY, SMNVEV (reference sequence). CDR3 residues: CASRTSYQGTHEQYF. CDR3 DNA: TGTGCCAGCAGAACCTCCTACCAGGGGACCCACGAGCAGTACTTC.

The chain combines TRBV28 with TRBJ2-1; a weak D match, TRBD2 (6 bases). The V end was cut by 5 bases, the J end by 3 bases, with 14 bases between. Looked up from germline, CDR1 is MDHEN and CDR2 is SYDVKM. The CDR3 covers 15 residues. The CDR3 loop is CASSPTRTIYNEQFF. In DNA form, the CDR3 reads TGTGCCAGCAGTCCTACTAGGACTATCTACAATGAGCAGTTCTTC.

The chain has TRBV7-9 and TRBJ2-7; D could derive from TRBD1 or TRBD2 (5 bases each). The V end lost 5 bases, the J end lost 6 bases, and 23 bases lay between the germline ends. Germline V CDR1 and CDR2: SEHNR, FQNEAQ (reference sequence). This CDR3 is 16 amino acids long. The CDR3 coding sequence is TGTGCCAGCAGCCAACGGTCCCCGGGACCGAGAGGCGAGCAGTACTTC. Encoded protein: CASSQRSPGPRGEQYF.

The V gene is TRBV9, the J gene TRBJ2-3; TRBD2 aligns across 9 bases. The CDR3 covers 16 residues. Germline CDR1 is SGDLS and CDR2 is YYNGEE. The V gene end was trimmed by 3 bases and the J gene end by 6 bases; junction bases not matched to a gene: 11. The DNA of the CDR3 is TGTGCCAGCAGCGGGCCCGGGACTAGCCTAATCGATACGCAGTATTTT. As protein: CASSGPGTSLIDTQYF. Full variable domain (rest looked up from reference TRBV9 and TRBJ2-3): DSGVTQTPKHLITATGQRVTLRCSPRSGDLSVYWYQQSLDQGLQFLIQYYNGEERAKGNILERFSAQQFPDLHSELNLSSLELGDSALYFCASSGPGTSLIDTQYFGPGTRLTVL.

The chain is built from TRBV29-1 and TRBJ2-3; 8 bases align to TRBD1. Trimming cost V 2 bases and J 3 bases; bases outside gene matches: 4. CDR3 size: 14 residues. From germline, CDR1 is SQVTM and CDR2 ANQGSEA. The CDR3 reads CSVESYRGTDTQYF. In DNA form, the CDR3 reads TGCAGCGTTGAATCGTACAGGGGGACAGATACGCAGTATTTT.

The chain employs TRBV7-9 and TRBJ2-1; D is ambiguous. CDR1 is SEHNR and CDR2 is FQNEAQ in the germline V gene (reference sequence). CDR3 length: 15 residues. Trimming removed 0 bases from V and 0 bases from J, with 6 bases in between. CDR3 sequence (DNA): TGTGCCAGCAGCTTAGCGGGTTACTCCTACAATGAGCAGTTCTTC. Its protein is CASSLAGYSYNEQFF.

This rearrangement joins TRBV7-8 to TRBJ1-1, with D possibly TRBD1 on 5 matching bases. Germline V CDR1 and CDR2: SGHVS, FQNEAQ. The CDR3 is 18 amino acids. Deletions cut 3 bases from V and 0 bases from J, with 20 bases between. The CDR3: CASSLGPGAKKMNTEAFF. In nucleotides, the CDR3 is TGTGCCAGCAGCTTGGGGCCCGGGGCAAAGAAGATGAACACTGAAGCTTTCTTT. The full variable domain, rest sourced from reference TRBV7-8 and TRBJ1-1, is GAGVSQSPRYKVAKRGQDVALRCDPISGHVSLFWYQQALGQGPEFLTYFQNEAQLDKSGLPSDRFFAERPEGSVSTLKIQRTQQEDSAVYLCASSLGPGAKKMNTEAFFGQGTRLTVV.

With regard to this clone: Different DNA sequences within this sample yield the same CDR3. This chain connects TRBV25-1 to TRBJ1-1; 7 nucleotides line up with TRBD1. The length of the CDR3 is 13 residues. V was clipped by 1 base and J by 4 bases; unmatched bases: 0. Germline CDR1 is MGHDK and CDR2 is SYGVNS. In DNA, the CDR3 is TGTGCCAGCAGTGAATGGACAGGCACTGAAGCTTTCTTT. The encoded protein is CASSEWTGTEAFF.

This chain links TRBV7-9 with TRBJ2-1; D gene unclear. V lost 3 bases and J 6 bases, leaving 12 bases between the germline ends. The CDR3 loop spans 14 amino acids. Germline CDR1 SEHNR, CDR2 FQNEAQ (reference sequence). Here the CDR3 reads CASSLAEPINEQFF. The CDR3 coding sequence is TGTGCCAGCAGCTTGGCCGAGCCCATCAATGAGCAGTTCTTC. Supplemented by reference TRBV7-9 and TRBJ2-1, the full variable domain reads DTGVSQNPRHKITKRGQNVTFRCDPISEHNRLYWYRQTLGQGPEFLTYFQNEAQLEKSRLLSDRFSAERPKGSFSTLEIQRTEQGDSAMYLCASSLAEPINEQFFGPGTRLTVL.

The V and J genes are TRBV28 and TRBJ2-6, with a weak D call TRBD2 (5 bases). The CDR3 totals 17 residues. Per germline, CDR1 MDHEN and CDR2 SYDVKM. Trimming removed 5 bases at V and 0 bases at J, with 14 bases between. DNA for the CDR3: TGTGCCAGCAGTAGACTACCCTTCTCCTCTGGGGCCAACGTCCTGACTTTC. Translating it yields CASSRLPFSSGANVLTF.

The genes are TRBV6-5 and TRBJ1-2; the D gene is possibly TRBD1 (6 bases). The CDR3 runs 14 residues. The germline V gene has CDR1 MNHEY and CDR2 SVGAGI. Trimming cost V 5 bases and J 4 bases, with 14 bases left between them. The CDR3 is CASSGSGDRYGYTF. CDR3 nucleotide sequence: TGTGCCAGCAGTGGTTCAGGGGACCGCTATGGCTACACCTTC.

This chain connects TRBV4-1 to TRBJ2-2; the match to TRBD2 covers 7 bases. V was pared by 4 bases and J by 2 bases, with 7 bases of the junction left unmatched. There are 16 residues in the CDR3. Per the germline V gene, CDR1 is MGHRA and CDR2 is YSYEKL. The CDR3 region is CASSLRTGLNTGELFF. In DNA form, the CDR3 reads TGCGCCAGCAGCCTGAGAACGGGACTAAACACCGGGGAGCTGTTTTTT.

The DNA for the CDR3 is TGTGCCAGTAGTTCCGGCCGGACGCAAGAGACCCAGTACTTC. Amino acid sequence: CASSSGRTQETQYF. The V gene is TRBV19, the J gene TRBJ2-5; D unclear. The V end lost 5 bases, the J end lost 2 bases, and 12 bases lay between the germline ends. Per the germline V gene, CDR1 is LNHDA and CDR2 is SQIVND (reference sequence). The CDR3 contains 14 residues. Complete variable domain (other parts from reference TRBV19 and TRBJ2-5): DGGITQSPKYLFRKEGQNVTLSCEQNLNHDAMYWYRQDPGQGLRLIYYSQIVNDFQKGDIAEGYSVSREKKESFPLTVTSAQKNPTAFYLCASSSGRTQETQYFGPGTRLLVL.

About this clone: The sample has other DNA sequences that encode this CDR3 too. The CDR3 loop is CASSIPGTGYEQYF. The CDR3, as DNA: TGTGCCAGTAGTATTCCCGGGACAGGTTACGAGCAGTACTTC. The J gene is TRBJ2-7, the V gene TRBV19; 8 nucleotides line up with TRBD1. The CDR3 consists of 14 residues. V was pared by 3 bases and J by 4 bases, with 5 bases of the junction left unmatched. Germline assignment: CDR1 LNHDA and CDR2 SQIVND (reference sequence).

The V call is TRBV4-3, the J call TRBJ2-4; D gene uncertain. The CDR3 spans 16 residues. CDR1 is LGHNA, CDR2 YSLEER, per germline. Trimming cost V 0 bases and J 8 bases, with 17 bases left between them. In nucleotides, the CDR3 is TGCGCCAGCAGCCAAGATAGCCAGGCCAGTGGGGACATTCAGTACTTC. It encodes CASSQDSQASGDIQYF.

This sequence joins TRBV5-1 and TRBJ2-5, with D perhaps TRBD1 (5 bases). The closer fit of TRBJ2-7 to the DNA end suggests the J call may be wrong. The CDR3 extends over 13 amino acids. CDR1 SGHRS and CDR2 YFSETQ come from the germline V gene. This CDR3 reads CASSLPDSYEQYF. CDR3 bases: TGCGCCAGCAGCTTACCTGACAGCTACGAGCAGTACTTC.

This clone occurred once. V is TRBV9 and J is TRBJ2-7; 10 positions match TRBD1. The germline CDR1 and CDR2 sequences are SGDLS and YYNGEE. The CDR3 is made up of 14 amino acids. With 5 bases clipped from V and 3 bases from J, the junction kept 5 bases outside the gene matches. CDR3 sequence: CASSQTGGFYEQYF. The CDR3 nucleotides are TGTGCCAGCAGTCAGACAGGGGGCTTCTACGAGCAGTACTTC.

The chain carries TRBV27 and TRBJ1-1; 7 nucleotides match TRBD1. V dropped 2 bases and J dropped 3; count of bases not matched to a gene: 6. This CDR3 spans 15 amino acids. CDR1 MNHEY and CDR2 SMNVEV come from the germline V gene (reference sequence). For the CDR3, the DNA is TGTGCCAGCAGTTTAGCGTTAGGGGGCTACACTGAAGCTTTCTTT. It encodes CASSLALGGYTEAFF.

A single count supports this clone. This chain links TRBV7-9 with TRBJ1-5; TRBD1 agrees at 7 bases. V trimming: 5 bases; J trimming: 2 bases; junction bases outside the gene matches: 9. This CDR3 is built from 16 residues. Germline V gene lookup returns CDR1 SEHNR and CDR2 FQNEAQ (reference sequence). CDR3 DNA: TGTGCCAGCAGCGTAGGGACAGCGGTAGGCAATCAGCCCCAGCATTTT. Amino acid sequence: CASSVGTAVGNQPQHF. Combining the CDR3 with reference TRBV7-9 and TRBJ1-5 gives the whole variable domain DTGVSQNPRHKITKRGQNVTFRCDPISEHNRLYWYRQTLGQGPEFLTYFQNEAQLEKSRLLSDRFSAERPKGSFSTLEIQRTEQGDSAMYLCASSVGTAVGNQPQHFGDGTRLSIL.

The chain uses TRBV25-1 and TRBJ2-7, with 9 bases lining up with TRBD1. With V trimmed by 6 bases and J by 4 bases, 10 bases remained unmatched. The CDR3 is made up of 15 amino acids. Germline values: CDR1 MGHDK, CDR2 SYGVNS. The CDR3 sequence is CASRVSGQGAYEQYF. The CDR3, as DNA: TGTGCCAGCAGAGTCTCGGGACAGGGAGCATACGAGCAGTACTTC.

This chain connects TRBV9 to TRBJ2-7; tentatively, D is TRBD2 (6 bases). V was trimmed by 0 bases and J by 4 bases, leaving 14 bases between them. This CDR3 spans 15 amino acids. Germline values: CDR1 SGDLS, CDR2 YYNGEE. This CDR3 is CASSVVDGSGYEQYF. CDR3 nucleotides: TGTGCCAGCAGCGTAGTAGACGGGAGTGGTTACGAGCAGTACTTC. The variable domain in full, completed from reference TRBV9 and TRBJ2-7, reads DSGVTQTPKHLITATGQRVTLRCSPRSGDLSVYWYQQSLDQGLQFLIQYYNGEERAKGNILERFSAQQFPDLHSELNLSSLELGDSALYFCASSVVDGSGYEQYFGPGTRLTVT.

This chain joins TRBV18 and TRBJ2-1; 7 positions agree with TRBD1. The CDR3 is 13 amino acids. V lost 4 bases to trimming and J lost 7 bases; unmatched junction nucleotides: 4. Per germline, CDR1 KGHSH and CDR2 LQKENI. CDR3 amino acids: CASSLGQLNEQFF. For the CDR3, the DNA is TGTGCCAGCTCACTGGGACAGCTAAATGAGCAGTTCTTC. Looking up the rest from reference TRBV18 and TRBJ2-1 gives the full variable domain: NAGVMQNPRHLVRRRGQEARLRCSPMKGHSHVYWYRQLPEEGLKFMVYLQKENIIDESGMPKERFSAEFPKEGPSILRIQQVVRGDSAAYFCASSLGQLNEQFFGPGTRLTVL.

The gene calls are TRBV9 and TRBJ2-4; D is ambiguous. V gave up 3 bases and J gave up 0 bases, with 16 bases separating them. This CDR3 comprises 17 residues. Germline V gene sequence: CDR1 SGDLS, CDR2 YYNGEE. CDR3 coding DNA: TGTGCCAGCAGCGGATCTTGGTCCCCGGGAGCCAAAAACATTCAGTACTTC. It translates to CASSGSWSPGAKNIQYF.

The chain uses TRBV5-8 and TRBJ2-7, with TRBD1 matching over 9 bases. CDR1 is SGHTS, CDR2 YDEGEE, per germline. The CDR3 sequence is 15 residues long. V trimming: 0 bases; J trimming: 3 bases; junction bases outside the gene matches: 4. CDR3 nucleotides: TGTGCCAGCAGCTTGGTGCAGACAGGGGGCTACGAGCAGTACTTC. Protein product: CASSLVQTGGYEQYF. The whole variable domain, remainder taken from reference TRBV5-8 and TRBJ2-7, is EAGVTQSPTHLIKTRGQQATLRCSPISGHTSVYWYQQALGLGLQFLLWYDEGEERNRGNFPPRFSGRQFPNYSSELNVNALELEDSALYLCASSLVQTGGYEQYFGPGTRLTVT.

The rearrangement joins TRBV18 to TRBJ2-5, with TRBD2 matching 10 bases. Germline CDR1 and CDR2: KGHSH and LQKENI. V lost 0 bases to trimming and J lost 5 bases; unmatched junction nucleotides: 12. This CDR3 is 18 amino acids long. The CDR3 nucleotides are TGTGCCAGCTCACCACCTTTTTTAAGCGGGAGGGCTGAGGAGACCCAGTACTTC. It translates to CASSPPFLSGRAEETQYF.

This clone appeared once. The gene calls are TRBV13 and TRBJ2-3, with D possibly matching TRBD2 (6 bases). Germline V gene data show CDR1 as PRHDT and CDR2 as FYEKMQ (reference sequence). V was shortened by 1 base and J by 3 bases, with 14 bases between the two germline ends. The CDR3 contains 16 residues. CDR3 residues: CASSLVTSRTTDTQYF. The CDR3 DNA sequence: TGTGCCAGCAGCTTAGTCACTAGCAGGACGACAGATACGCAGTATTTT. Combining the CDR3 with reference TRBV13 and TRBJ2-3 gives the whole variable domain AAGVIQSPRHLIKEKRETATLKCYPIPRHDTVYWYQQGPGQDPQFLISFYEKMQSDKGSIPDRFSAQQFSDYHSELNMSSLELGDSALYFCASSLVTSRTTDTQYFGPGTRLTVL.

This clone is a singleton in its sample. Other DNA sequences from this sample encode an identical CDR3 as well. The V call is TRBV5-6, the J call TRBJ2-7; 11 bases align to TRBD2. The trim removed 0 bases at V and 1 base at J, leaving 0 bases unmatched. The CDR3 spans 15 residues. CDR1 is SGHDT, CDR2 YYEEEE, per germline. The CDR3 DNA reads TGTGCCAGCAGCTTGGGACTAGCGGGGTCCTACGAGCAGTACTTC. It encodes CASSLGLAGSYEQYF.

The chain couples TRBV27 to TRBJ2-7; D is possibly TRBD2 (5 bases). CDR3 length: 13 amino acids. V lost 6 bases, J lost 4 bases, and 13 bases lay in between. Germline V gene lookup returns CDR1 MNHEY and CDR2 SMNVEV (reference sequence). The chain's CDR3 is CASRPNGGYEQYF. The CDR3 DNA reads TGTGCCAGCAGACCAAACGGAGGATACGAGCAGTACTTC.

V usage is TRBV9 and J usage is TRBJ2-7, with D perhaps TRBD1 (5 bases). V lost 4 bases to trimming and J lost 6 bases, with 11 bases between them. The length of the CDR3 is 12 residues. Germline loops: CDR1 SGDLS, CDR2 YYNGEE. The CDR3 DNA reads TGTGCCAGCAGCTCTGGGGCTTCCGAGCAGTACTTC. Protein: CASSSGASEQYF.